Relative to its sample, the clone carrying this T cell receptor beta chain is medium-sized. Its antigen is not identified. The sample originates from a study of neurological immune-mediated disorders. cDNA was made by 5'RACE with 10-nucleotide random UMIs. The output of every sequencing run, over 180 million TCR-beta sequences, came from 15-18 subjects. A single record per CDR3 protein comes from TCRdb applying MiXCR to the 5' RACE reads. The data hold more than 45,000 distinct CDR3 sequences, with roughly 2.5% observed a single time. Broader study findings: TCR-beta repertoires seemed private in all groups, with no expanded CDR3 amino acid sequences shared. Association of the multiple sclerosis repertoire cluster with clinical or MRI features was not observed for any feature.

V lost 6 bases and J lost 8, with 16 bases in between. The CDR3 extends over 13 amino acids. CDR1 and CDR2 from the germline V gene are SGDLS and YYNGEE. The receptor's source is a man aged 45 to 65 with multiple sclerosis. This sequence joins TRBV9 and TRBJ2-3; weak D call: TRBD2 (7 bases). Sequencing was carried out using PBMCs. The CDR3 nucleotides are TGTGCCAGCAACCAAGGGGGGGTTAGTACGCAGTATTTT. Amino acid sequence: CASNQGGVSTQYF.